The T cell receptor (beta chain) under discussion was sequenced for a study of identical twins. General study points: The authors drew conclusions from cross-sectional statistical analysis rather than following the same donors. An excess of low generation probability was shown by twin-shared out-of-frame alpha sequences.

In this sample, this clonotype turned up many times. Its antigen remains unidentified. Germline lookup yields CDR1 MGHRA and CDR2 YSYEKL. The V segment lost 1 base and the J segment 5 bases; nucleotides outside the gene matches: 3. There are 14 residues in the CDR3. Addition of a universal primer site occurred through template switching, and cDNA carried unique molecular identifiers. TCRdb re-called the 5' RACE reads through MiXCR, storing one row per CDR3 protein. In the table there are 640,000 or so distinct CDR3 sequences, around 6.1% of which are singletons. Sequencing used naive T cells sorted from blood. The rearrangement joins TRBV4-1 to TRBJ2-5; 8 bases are shared with TRBD1. The TCR was taken from a young man in good health. The CDR3 DNA follows: TGCGCCAGCAGCCAAGGGACAGGGCCCGAGACCCAGTACTTC. Its translation is CASSQGTGPETQYF.